This T cell receptor (beta chain) is drawn from a study of PD-1 blockade in classical Hodgkin lymphoma. Regarding the study as a whole: Those achieving complete response showed baseline diversity like newly diagnosed patients.

Each of the patients experienced relapse following autologous stem cell transplantation, and their brentuximab vedotin exposure differed. For this clone: What it binds is unknown.

Assay: immunoSEQ multiplex PCR; the TCRdb copy retains only in-frame clones and omits some. The sample records tens of thousands of clones, 75% to 90% being singletons. The receptor was isolated from a human donor with classical Hodgkin lymphoma. Sample: peripheral blood mononuclear cells (PBMCs), taken before the second cycle of nivolumab.

The CDR3 loop reads CASSEGQGASYGYTF. The CDR3 bases are TGCGCCAGCAGTGAGGGGCAGGGGGCCTCCTATGGCTACACCTTC. V gene TRBV10-1 combines with J gene TRBJ1-2, with 8 bases identical to TRBD1. The ends lost 2 bases at V and 4 bases at J; junction bases unmatched: 6. This CDR3 has 15 residues. Germline V gene lookup returns CDR1 WNHNN and CDR2 SYGVQD (reference sequence).